This TCR beta chain derives from a study of T cell responses to AZD1222 COVID-19 vaccine. The CDR3 is 15 amino acids. Trimming cost V 1 base and J 2 bases, with 12 bases left between them. The germline V gene encodes CDR1 KGHSH and CDR2 LQKENI. The data were produced by immunoSEQ multiplex PCR, yet TCRdb's version contains in-frame clones alone and is incomplete. The sample lists some 150,000 clones, just over 90% occurring once. This chain connects TRBV18 to TRBJ2-7; D is uncertain. The sequencing used peripheral blood, collected on day 0 of AZD1222 vaccination. This clonotype was sampled from an adult in good health. Here the CDR3 DNA reads TGTGCCAGCTCACCACGGAAGGGCCTAACCTACGAGCAGTACTTC. Translating gives CASSPRKGLTYEQYF.